One T cell receptor (beta chain) is described in this entry. Profiled with immunoSEQ multiplex PCR; TCRdb holds only in-frame clones, not every one. The table lists about 310,000 clones, 75% to 90% of them singletons. The data were taken from a study of blood T cell repertoires in COVID-19. The source material was PBMCs or T cells enriched from blood (not recorded which). This sequence was found in a man younger than 40 who had recovered from COVID-19.

The CDR3 here is CASSATGPGELFF. DNA for the CDR3: TGTGCCAGCAGCGCGACAGGGCCCGGGGAGCTGTTTTTT. The gene calls are TRBV25-1 and TRBJ2-2; 7 bases map to TRBD1. The CDR3 extends over 13 amino acids. Trimming at V came to 6 bases and at J to 6 bases, leaving 4 bases not matched to a gene. Germline V gives CDR1 MGHDK, CDR2 SYGVNS.